This section outlines one T cell receptor beta chain sequence together with its context. The target antigen is unknown. Second-dose recipients at about 4 or about 12 weeks were treated as one pooled group. Data came from immunoSEQ multiplex PCR; TCRdb stores just in-frame clones and leaves some out. The repertoire holds 180,000 or so clones, 92% seen once, with about 1.5% in the top ten. The CDR3 contains 18 residues. These data belong to a study of T cell responses to AZD1222 COVID-19 vaccine. Study conclusions and caveats: Targets within unmutated variant regions were reportedly found for nearly half of spike-specific TCRs. The donor group comprised mostly white British people and more females; the analysis possibly underestimated clonal diversity.

The sequencing used peripheral blood, collected 28 days after the second AZD1222 dose. This chain uses TRBV21-1 with TRBJ2-4; the D segment call TRBD1 is taken from the table without a DNA check. TRBV21-1 is annotated as a pseudogene. The receptor comes from an adult who received the AZD1222 COVID-19 vaccine. CDR3 residues: CASSNGQVADLAKNIQYF. The CDR3 region has the DNA TGTGCCAGCAGCAACGGACAGGTTGCCGATCTAGCCAAAAACATTCAGTACTTC.